Below, 8 T cell receptor beta chains from the same sample are listed, as sequenced in a study of T cell responses to AZD1222 COVID-19 vaccine. Sequencing used immunoSEQ multiplex PCR; TCRdb keeps in-frame clones, though not all of them. The profile shows about 120,000 clones, 85% to 90% of them singletons. The specimen was peripheral blood, collected 28 days after the second AZD1222 dose. The receptors shown here come from an adult who received the AZD1222 COVID-19 vaccine.

This chain's CDR3 is CASLLGQGSYGYTF. The CDR3 nucleotides are TGTGCCAGCCTGCTTGGACAGGGCTCTTATGGCTACACCTTC. The chain combines TRBV6-5 with TRBJ1-2; 8 bases fit TRBD1. CDR3 length: 14 residues. CDR1 and CDR2 (germline): MNHEY, SVGAGI. The ends lost 8 bases at V and 5 bases at J; junction bases unmatched: 10.

This chain links TRBV7-2 with TRBJ1-5, with TRBD1 as a possible D gene (5 bases). Trimming left V 5 bases short and J 1 base short, with 12 bases between. The germline gives CDR1 SGHTA, CDR2 FQGNSA. The CDR3 is 15 amino acids. The CDR3 reads CASSPQGNSNQPQHF. CDR3 coding DNA: TGTGCCAGCAGCCCCCAGGGTAACAGCAATCAGCCCCAGCATTTT.

This chain uses TRBV6-2 or TRBV6-3 with TRBJ2-7; the match to TRBD1 covers 7 bases. Per the germline V gene, CDR1 is MNHEY and CDR2 is SVGEGT. CDR3 length: 14 residues. Trimming at V came to 5 bases and at J to 4 bases, leaving 8 bases not matched to a gene. In nucleotides, the CDR3 is TGTGCCAGCAGTAGACCAGGGGGACCTTACGAGCAGTACTTC. Amino acids: CASSRPGGPYEQYF.

This rearrangement joins TRBV15 to TRBJ1-4; D call uncertain. CDR3 length: 16 residues. V lost 6 bases to trimming and J lost 0 bases, with 14 bases between them. The germline V gene has CDR1 LNHNV and CDR2 YYDKDF (reference sequence). The CDR3 DNA follows: TGTGCCACCAGTCCTACCCCAGCCGCAACTAATGAAAAACTGTTTTTT. This translates into CATSPTPAATNEKLFF.

The gene calls are TRBV28 and TRBJ2-6; no reliable D call. This CDR3 spans 16 amino acids. CDR1 and CDR2 (germline): MDHEN, SYDVKM. The V and J ends lost 3 bases and 0 bases respectively, with 9 bases between them. The CDR3: CASSFIPVSGANVLTF. CDR3 sequence (DNA): TGTGCCAGCAGTTTTATACCTGTCTCTGGGGCCAACGTCCTGACTTTC.

The J gene is TRBJ1-1, the V gene TRBV7-9; 7 nucleotides agree with TRBD1. Germline lookup yields CDR1 SEHNR and CDR2 FQNEAQ (reference sequence). The length of the CDR3 is 13 residues. Trimming at V came to 0 bases and at J to 8 bases, leaving 3 bases not matched to a gene. The CDR3 sequence: CASSLAGQREAFF. The CDR3 bases are TGTGCCAGCAGCTTAGCGGGACAGAGAGAAGCTTTCTTT.

J is TRBJ2-3 and V is TRBV9; perhaps TRBD2 as D (7 bases). The CDR3 is made up of 15 amino acids. Germline assignment: CDR1 SGDLS and CDR2 YYNGEE. V was pared by 0 bases and J by 3 bases, with 11 bases between. CDR3 region: CASSVGGRGTDTQYF. The DNA of the CDR3 is TGTGCCAGCAGCGTAGGAGGGAGGGGGACAGATACGCAGTATTTT.

This chain joins TRBV5-6 and TRBJ2-3, with D unclear. V was trimmed by 2 bases and J by 6 bases, leaving 10 bases between them. Germline assignment: CDR1 SGHDT and CDR2 YYEEEE. The CDR3 is made up of 13 amino acids. CDR3 nucleotide sequence: TGTGCCAGCAGCTTAACTGGCTACGATACGCAGTATTTT. Translation: CASSLTGYDTQYF.